The 7 T cell receptor beta chains reported below all come from one sample, sequenced in a study of CD8+ T cells in alopecia areata (dated by TCRdb to 2016 to 2019). Library generation was performed with the immunoSEQ multiplex PCR assay. RNA was extracted from all samples and reverse transcribed into cDNA as template for TCR sequencing. The clones in this table, taken by TCRdb from immuneACCESS, are in-frame only. Not every clone is retained; where verified, under half of the shortfall comes from an unresolved V gene, and the cause of the rest is unknown. For this sample the table gives 150,000 to 250,000 clones, of which 60% were detected only once. 3% to 3.5% of the sample lies in the top ten. What the time point label conveys for this sample: around 4 weeks on oral tofacitinib. This specimen's treatment or condition label, per the study, means: oral pan-JAK inhibitor, 5-10 mg twice daily. The sample consisted of CD4+ T cells sorted from blood, taken at week 4, from a patient treated with tofacitinib. The receptors derive from a human donor with alopecia areata.

The chain employs TRBV30 and TRBJ1-1, with 9 bases lining up with TRBD1. The CDR3 totals 15 residues. V trimming: 0 bases; J trimming: 1 base; junction bases outside the gene matches: 3. Germline CDR1 GTSNPN, CDR2 SVGIG (reference sequence). CDR3 protein: CAWSVWGQGNTEAFF. The DNA for the CDR3 is TGTGCCTGGAGTGTATGGGGACAGGGGAACACTGAAGCTTTCTTT.

The rearrangement links TRBV30 to TRBJ1-6; no firm D call. Germline V CDR1 and CDR2: GTSNPN, SVGIG (reference sequence). Deletions cut 1 base from V and 7 bases from J, with 8 bases between. There are 13 residues in the CDR3. The CDR3 nucleotides are TGTGCCTGGAGTGCCGGGCGGAATTCACCCCTCCACTTT. Translated, it gives CAWSAGRNSPLHF.

This chain joins TRBV10-3 and TRBJ1-2, with D unclear. Germline values: CDR1 ENHRY, CDR2 SYGVKD. The CDR3 totals 15 residues. Trimming left V 10 bases short and J 3 bases short, with 21 bases between. As DNA, the CDR3 is TGTGCCACCCAGATGGTTCCCACAAAAGACTATGGCTACACCTTC. It codes for CATQMVPTKDYGYTF.

The rearrangement links TRBV27 to TRBJ1-1, with TRBD1 matching over 10 bases. Per germline, CDR1 MNHEY and CDR2 SMNVEV (reference sequence). The CDR3 length is 15 residues. V shed 3 bases and J 3 bases; nucleotides not matched to a gene: 4. CDR3 residues: CASSFGTGDYTEAFF. CDR3 coding DNA: TGTGCCAGCAGTTTTGGGACAGGGGACTACACTGAAGCTTTCTTT.

This chain links TRBV30 with TRBJ2-3; D is ambiguous. The CDR3 length is 15 residues. Germline CDR1 is GTSNPN and CDR2 is SVGIG (reference sequence). V was pared by 0 bases and J by 0 bases, with 10 bases between. CDR3 sequence: CAWSVGYSSTDTQYF. DNA for the CDR3: TGTGCCTGGAGTGTTGGGTACTCTAGCACAGATACGCAGTATTTT.

The gene calls are TRBV6-5 and TRBJ1-2; no clear D. Trimming stripped 0 bases from V and 6 bases from J, with 17 bases between. The germline gives CDR1 MNHEY, CDR2 SVGAGI. CDR3 length: 16 amino acids. DNA of the CDR3: TGTGCCAGCAGTTACTCCCCCTCCGGGTTGTATCATGGCTACACCTTC. Translation gives CASSYSPSGLYHGYTF.

The chain employs TRBV10-3 and TRBJ2-7; the D is unclear. The V and J ends lost 1 base and 3 bases respectively, with 10 bases between them. This CDR3 has 14 amino acids. In germline, CDR1 is ENHRY, CDR2 SYGVKD. Here the CDR3 reads CAISEWKENYEQYF. The CDR3 DNA reads TGTGCCATCAGTGAGTGGAAAGAAAACTACGAGCAGTACTTC.